This record looks at one T cell receptor (beta chain) sequence and its context. The V end was cut by 0 bases, the J end by 8 bases, with 14 bases between. The CDR3 extends over 15 amino acids. Germline CDR1 is SGHRS and CDR2 is YFSETQ. The data were produced by immunoSEQ multiplex PCR, yet TCRdb's version contains in-frame clones alone and is incomplete. The sample lists roughly 430,000 clones, approximately 86% seen once, with 2% to 2.5% in the top ten. The sample comes from a study of blood T cell repertoires in COVID-19. The source of this sequence is a woman in her forties with acute COVID-19. Sequences were obtained from PBMCs or T cells enriched from blood (not recorded which). The V call is TRBV5-1, the J call TRBJ1-4; D is perhaps TRBD1 (5 bases). This CDR3 is CASSLEGGVDEKLFF. The CDR3 region has the DNA TGCGCCAGCAGCTTGGAGGGAGGGGTTGACGAAAAACTGTTTTTT.